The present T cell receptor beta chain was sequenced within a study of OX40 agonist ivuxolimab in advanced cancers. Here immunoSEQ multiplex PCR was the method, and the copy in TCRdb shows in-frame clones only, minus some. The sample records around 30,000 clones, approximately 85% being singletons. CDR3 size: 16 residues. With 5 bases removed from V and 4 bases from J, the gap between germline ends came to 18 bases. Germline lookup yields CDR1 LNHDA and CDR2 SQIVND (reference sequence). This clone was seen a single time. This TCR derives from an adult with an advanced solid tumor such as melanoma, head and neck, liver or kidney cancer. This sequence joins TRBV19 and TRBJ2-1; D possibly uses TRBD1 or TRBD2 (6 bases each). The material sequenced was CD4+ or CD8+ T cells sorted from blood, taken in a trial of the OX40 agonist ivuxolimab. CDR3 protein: CASSSDQGGNYNEQFF. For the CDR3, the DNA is TGTGCCAGTAGTTCGGACCAAGGGGGGAATTACAATGAGCAGTTCTTC. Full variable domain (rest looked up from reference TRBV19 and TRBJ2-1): DGGITQSPKYLFRKEGQNVTLSCEQNLNHDAMYWYRQDPGQGLRLIYYSQIVNDFQKGDIAEGYSVSREKKESFPLTVTSAQKNPTAFYLCASSSDQGGNYNEQFFGPGTRLTVL.